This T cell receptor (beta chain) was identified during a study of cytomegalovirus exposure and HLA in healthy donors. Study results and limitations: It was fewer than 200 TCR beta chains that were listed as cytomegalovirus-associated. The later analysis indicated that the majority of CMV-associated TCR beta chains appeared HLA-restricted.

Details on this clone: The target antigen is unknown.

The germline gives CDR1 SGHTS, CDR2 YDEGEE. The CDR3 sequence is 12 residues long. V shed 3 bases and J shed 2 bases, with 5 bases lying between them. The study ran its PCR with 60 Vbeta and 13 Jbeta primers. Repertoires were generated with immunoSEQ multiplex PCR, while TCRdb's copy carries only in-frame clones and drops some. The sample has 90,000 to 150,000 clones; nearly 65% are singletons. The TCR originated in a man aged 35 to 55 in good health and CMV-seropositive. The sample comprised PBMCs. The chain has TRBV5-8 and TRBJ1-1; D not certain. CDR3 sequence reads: CASSSFNTEAFF. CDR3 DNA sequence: TGTGCCAGCAGCTCCTTCAACACTGAAGCTTTCTTT.